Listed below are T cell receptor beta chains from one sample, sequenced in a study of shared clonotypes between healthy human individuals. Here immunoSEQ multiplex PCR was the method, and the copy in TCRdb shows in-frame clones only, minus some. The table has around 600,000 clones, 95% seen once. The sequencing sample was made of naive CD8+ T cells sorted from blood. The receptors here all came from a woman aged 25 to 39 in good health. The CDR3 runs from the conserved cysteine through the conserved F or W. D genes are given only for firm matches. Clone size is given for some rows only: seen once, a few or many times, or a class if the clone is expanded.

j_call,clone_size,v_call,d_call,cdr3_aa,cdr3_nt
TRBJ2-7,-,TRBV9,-,CASSVWEKGGDEQYF,TGTGCCAGCAGCGTTTGGGAAAAAGGGGGGGACGAGCAGTACTTC
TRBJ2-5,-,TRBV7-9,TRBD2,CASAGGGWETQYF,TGTGCCAGCGCTGGGGGAGGGTGGGAGACCCAGTACTTC
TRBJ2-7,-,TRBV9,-,CASSGQGGSYEQYF,TGTGCCAGCAGCGGGCAGGGCGGGTCCTACGAGCAGTACTTC
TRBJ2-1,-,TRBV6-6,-,CASSYEGGEQFF,TGTGCCAGCAGTTACGAGGGAGGTGAGCAGTTCTTC
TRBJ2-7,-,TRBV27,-,CASSPGLEAPGEQYF,TGTGCCAGCAGCCCCGGATTAGAGGCACCTGGTGAGCAGTACTTC
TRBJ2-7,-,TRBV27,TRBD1,CASTPRPEGASYEQYF,TGTGCCAGCACCCCCAGACCCGAGGGGGCCTCCTACGAGCAGTACTTC
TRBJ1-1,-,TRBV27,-,CASHPSRTVGTEAFF,TGTGCCAGCCATCCCTCGAGGACGGTAGGGACTGAAGCTTTCTTT
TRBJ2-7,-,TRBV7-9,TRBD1,CASSFYDREQYF,TGTGCCAGCAGCTTCTACGACAGGGAACAGTACTTC
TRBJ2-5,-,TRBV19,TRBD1,CASSTITGGARPETQYF,TGTGCCAGTAGTACAATAACAGGGGGCGCGAGACCAGAGACCCAGTACTTC
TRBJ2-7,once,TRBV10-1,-,CASSESGGYEQYF,TGCGCCAGCAGTGAATCCGGGGGCTACGAGCAGTACTTC
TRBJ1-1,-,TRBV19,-,CASSIWRVNTEAFF,TGTGCCAGTAGTATCTGGAGGGTGAACACTGAAGCTTTCTTT
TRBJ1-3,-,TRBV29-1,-,CSVEEPGAGNTIYF,TGCAGCGTTGAAGAGCCAGGGGCTGGAAACACCATATATTTT
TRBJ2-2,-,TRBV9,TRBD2,CASSATSGTNTGELFF,TGTGCCAGCAGCGCCACTAGCGGGACGAACACCGGGGAGCTGTTTTTT
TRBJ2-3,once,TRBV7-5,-,CVRSSAQFTDTQYF,TGTGTCAGAAGCTCCGCCCAGTTCACAGATACGCAGTATTTT
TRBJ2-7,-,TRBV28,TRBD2,CASSHRGGEKGLRPYEQYF,TGTGCCAGCAGCCACCGGGGGGGGGAGAAGGGACTTAGACCCTACGAGCAGTACTTC
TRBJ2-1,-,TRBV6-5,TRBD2,CASSPQREWGDEQFF,TGTGCCAGCAGTCCCCAGCGGGAGTGGGGCGATGAGCAGTTCTTC
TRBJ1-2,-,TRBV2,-,CASSDGGFYGYTF,TGTGCCAGCAGTGACGGAGGGTTTTATGGCTACACCTTC
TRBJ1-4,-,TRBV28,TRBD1,CASSGRDRGYYEKLFF,TGTGCCAGCAGCGGACGGGACAGGGGCTACTATGAAAAACTGTTTTTT
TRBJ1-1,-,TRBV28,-,CASSLGPTGSTEAFF,TGTGCCAGCAGTTTGGGCCCAACAGGTAGTACTGAAGCTTTCTTT
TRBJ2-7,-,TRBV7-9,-,CASSFGPKGAYF,TGTGCCAGCAGCTTTGGGCCAAAGGGAGCGTACTTC
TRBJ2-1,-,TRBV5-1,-,CASSFGPLVDEQFF,TGCGCCAGCAGCTTCGGACCGCTGGTGGATGAGCAGTTCTTC
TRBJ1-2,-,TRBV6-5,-,CASSLDYPLYGYTF,TGTGCCAGCAGTTTGGACTACCCCCTCTATGGCTACACCTTC
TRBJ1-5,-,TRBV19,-,CASSLFLVSAQPQHF,TGTGCCAGTAGTTTGTTCCTTGTGTCAGCTCAGCCCCAGCATTTT
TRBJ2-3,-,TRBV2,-,CASRQPRTDTQYF,TGTGCCAGTAGACAGCCCCGCACAGATACGCAGTATTTT
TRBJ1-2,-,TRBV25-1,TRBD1,CASSERTGVAFGGYTF,TGTGCCAGCAGTGAGCGGACAGGGGTCGCTTTTGGTGGCTACACCTTC
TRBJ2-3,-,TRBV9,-,CASSVGGARTDTQYF,TGTGCCAGCAGCGTAGGAGGGGCGCGGACAGATACGCAGTATTTT
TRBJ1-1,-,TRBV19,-,CASSIAGVYTEAFF,TGTGCCAGTAGTATAGCCGGGGTTTACACTGAAGCTTTCTTT
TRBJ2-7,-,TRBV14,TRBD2,CASSTGLAGGNEQYF,TGTGCCAGCAGCACGGGACTAGCGGGAGGCAACGAGCAGTACTTC
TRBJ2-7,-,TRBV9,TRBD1,CASSAGPTGNSYEQYF,TGTGCCAGCAGCGCAGGCCCGACAGGGAACTCCTACGAGCAGTACTTC
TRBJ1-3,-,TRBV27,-,CANAFGRNTIYF,TGTGCCAACGCATTCGGCCGAAACACCATATATTTT
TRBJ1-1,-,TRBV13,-,CASSPQGNGRTEAFF,TGTGCCAGCAGCCCCCAGGGTAACGGCAGGACTGAAGCTTTCTTT
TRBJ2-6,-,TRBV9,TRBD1,CASSAPSTGASSGANVLTF,TGTGCCAGCAGCGCCCCCTCAACAGGGGCCTCCTCTGGGGCCAACGTCCTGACTTTC
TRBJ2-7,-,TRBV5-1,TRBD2,CASSGTRPSEQYF,TGCGCCAGCAGCGGGACTAGACCGTCCGAGCAGTACTTC
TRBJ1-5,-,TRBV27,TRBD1,CASSLLGGKQPQHF,TGTGCCAGCAGTTTATTAGGGGGCAAACAGCCCCAGCATTTT
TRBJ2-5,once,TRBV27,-,CASSGLGRETQYF,TGTGCCAGCAGCGGACTTGGTAGGGAGACCCAGTACTTC
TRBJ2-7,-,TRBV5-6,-,CASRPGTTPYEQYF,TGTGCCAGCAGACCCGGGACGACCCCCTACGAGCAGTACTTC
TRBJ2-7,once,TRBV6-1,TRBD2,CASIGRTSGSYEQYF,TGTGCCAGCATCGGTAGGACTAGCGGGAGCTACGAGCAGTACTTC
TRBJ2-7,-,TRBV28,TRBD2,CASSPYGEGSYEQYF,TGTGCCAGCAGTCCCTACGGGGAGGGCTCCTACGAGCAGTACTTC
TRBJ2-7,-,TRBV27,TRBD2,CASRVGTSGTGEQYF,TGTGCCAGCAGGGTTGGGACTAGCGGGACGGGCGAGCAGTACTTC
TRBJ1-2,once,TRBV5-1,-,CASSLVSGNRPLGYTF,TGCGCCAGCAGCTTGGTCTCAGGGAATCGCCCGCTTGGCTACACCTTC
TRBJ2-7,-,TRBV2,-,CASSEERNNFYEQYF,TGTGCCAGCAGTGAAGAGCGGAACAACTTCTACGAGCAGTACTTC
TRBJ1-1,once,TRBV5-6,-,CASSYSDTEAFF,TGTGCCAGCAGCTACTCGGATACTGAAGCTTTCTTT
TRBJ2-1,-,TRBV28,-,CASRGITTYNEQFF,TGTGCCAGCCGCGGGATTACCACCTACAATGAGCAGTTCTTC